These 20 T cell receptor beta chains share one sample of origin, sequenced in a study of blood T cell repertoires in COVID-19 (dated by TCRdb to about 2020). Library preparation used the immunoSEQ multiplex PCR assay. TCRdb limited this immuneACCESS table to in-frame rearrangements with V and J called. A share of clones is missing; checked studies link under half to unresolved V genes, and the rest is unexplained. This sample comprises about 490,000 clones, 70% to 90% of them detected only once. Approximately 3.2% of the sample lies in the top ten. The sequencing sample was made of peripheral blood. Receptors originate from a human donor in a cohort sampled during active COVID-19.

The DNA of the CDR3 is TGTGCCATCAGTGTTGGCTCGTCTAGGTACTACGAGCAGTACTTC. It is translated as CAISVGSSRYYEQYF. The rearrangement joins TRBV10-3 to TRBJ2-7; D is undetermined. Germline V gives CDR1 ENHRY, CDR2 SYGVKD. Trimming removed 4 bases at V and 3 bases at J, with 16 bases between. The CDR3 has 15 amino acids.

J is TRBJ1-5 and V is TRBV28; D remains ambiguous. Germline V gene sequence: CDR1 MDHEN, CDR2 SYDVKM. CDR3 size: 17 residues. V lost 4 bases to trimming and J lost 5 bases, with 21 bases between them. CDR3 sequence (DNA): TGTGCCAGCAGTTCACTATCTGGGAGGCGGTGGGATCAGCCCCAGCATTTT. Amino acids: CASSSLSGRRWDQPQHF.

In this sample, this clone turned up once. The chain couples TRBV19 to TRBJ2-7; tentative D call: TRBD2 (5 bases). Trimming pared 5 bases from V and 2 bases from J, leaving 10 bases between. The CDR3 totals 13 residues. CDR1 is LNHDA and CDR2 is SQIVND in the germline V gene (reference sequence). Written as DNA, the CDR3 is TGTGCCAGTAGTTCTCCCGGGGCCTACGAGCAGTACTTC. Translated, it gives CASSSPGAYEQYF.

The J gene is TRBJ2-7, the V gene TRBV28, with 7 nucleotides matching TRBD1. This CDR3 region has 12 residues. Per the germline V gene, CDR1 is MDHEN and CDR2 is SYDVKM. J was trimmed by 10 bases and V by 1 base; bases with no gene match: 4. The CDR3 sequence: CASSLLTGEQYF. The CDR3 nucleotides are TGTGCCAGCAGTTTATTAACAGGGGAACAGTACTTC.

The chain is built from TRBV4-2 and TRBJ2-2; 16 bases match TRBD2. V was pared by 8 bases and J by 5 bases, with 8 bases of the junction left unmatched. The CDR3 runs to 17 residues. The germline V gene has CDR1 LGHNA and CDR2 YNFKEQ. The CDR3 DNA reads TGTGCCAGCCAAGCGGGACTAGCGGGAGGGGAAACCGGGGAGCTGTTTTTT. This gives the protein CASQAGLAGGETGELFF.

This clone was detected only a few times. V is TRBV30 and J is TRBJ2-1, with 9 nucleotides matching TRBD2. CDR3 length equals 13 residues. Looked up from germline, CDR1 is GTSNPN and CDR2 is SVGIG (reference sequence). Trimming cost V 0 bases and J 11 bases; bases outside gene matches: 5. The CDR3 sequence: CAWSVGGRAQQFF. For the CDR3, the DNA is TGTGCCTGGAGTGTGGGCGGGAGGGCCCAGCAGTTCTTC.

A remark on this clone: The sample holds other DNA sequences that translate to the same CDR3. V and J are TRBV29-1 and TRBJ1-6, with 7 bases identical to TRBD1. V lost 5 bases to trimming and J lost 10 bases; unmatched junction nucleotides: 8. This CDR3 region has 13 residues. Germline loops: CDR1 SQVTM, CDR2 ANQGSEA. The CDR3 here is CSVRTGGDSPLHF. The CDR3, as DNA: TGCAGCGTTAGGACAGGAGGAGACTCACCCCTCCACTTT.

The table lists this clone with a few counts. The gene calls are TRBV28 and TRBJ1-5; the D gene is possibly TRBD1 (5 bases). CDR1 and CDR2 from the germline V gene are MDHEN and SYDVKM. V dropped 7 bases and J dropped 3 bases, with 7 bases sitting between them. This CDR3 contains 12 residues. CDR3 coding DNA: TGTGCCAGCAAACAGGTCAATCAGCCCCAGCATTTT. Translating gives CASKQVNQPQHF.

CDR3 protein: CATIRPDRATEAFF. The CDR3 region has the DNA TGTGCCACCATACGCCCGGACAGGGCCACTGAAGCTTTCTTT. The chain uses TRBV28 and TRBJ1-1; 8 bases match TRBD1. The CDR3 is made up of 14 amino acids. The J segment lost 4 bases and the V segment lost 10 bases, leaving 11 bases of the junction unmatched. Germline V gene data show CDR1 as MDHEN and CDR2 as SYDVKM.

The chain has TRBV7-3 and TRBJ2-1; 12 nucleotides align to TRBD1. Looked up from germline, CDR1 is SGHTA and CDR2 is FQGTGA. This CDR3 comprises 16 residues. The V and J ends lost 5 bases and 11 bases, in that order; junction bases with no gene match: 13. The DNA for the CDR3 is TGTGCCAGCAGCCTATACGTCGCCGGGACAGGGGGCAAGCAGTTCTTC. This translates into CASSLYVAGTGGKQFF. Drawing the rest from reference TRBV7-3 and TRBJ2-1, the complete variable domain is GAGVSQTPSNKVTEKGKYVELRCDPISGHTALYWYRQSLGQGPEFLIYFQGTGAADDSGLPNDRFFAVRPEGSVSTLKIQRTERGDSAVYLCASSLYVAGTGGKQFFGPGTRLTVL.

This chain uses TRBV5-1 with TRBJ2-2, with D unclear. The CDR3 is 14 amino acids. The V gene lost 4 bases and the J gene lost 2 bases, with 9 bases spanning the gap. CDR1 and CDR2 from the germline V gene are SGHRS and YFSETQ. CDR3 DNA: TGCGCCAGCAGCCAACAGTTAAACACCGGGGAGCTGTTTTTT. This encodes CASSQQLNTGELFF.

The CDR3 coding sequence is TGCGCCAGCAGCCCTGGAGGCTCGAATGAGCAGTTCTTC. As protein: CASSPGGSNEQFF. The chain carries TRBV4-3 and TRBJ2-1; possibly TRBD2 for D (5 bases). Germline CDR1 and CDR2: LGHNA and YSLEER. V was cut by 4 bases and J by 7 bases, with 11 bases left in between. The CDR3 is made up of 13 amino acids.

A word on this clone: Other DNA sequences within the sample encode an identical CDR3. V is TRBV7-3 and J is TRBJ2-1; 7 bases line up with TRBD1. This CDR3 has 15 amino acids. The V gene's germline CDR1 is SGHTA and CDR2 FQGTGA. J lost 2 bases, V lost 1 base, and 2 bases had no gene match. CDR3 amino acids: CASSLNRGTYNEQFF. The CDR3 DNA sequence: TGTGCCAGCAGCTTAAACAGGGGAACCTACAATGAGCAGTTCTTC.

V gene TRBV30 combines with J gene TRBJ1-5, with a tentative D call TRBD1 (6 bases). V dropped 2 bases and J dropped 2 bases, with 16 bases sitting between them. The CDR3 length is 16 residues. Per the germline V gene, CDR1 is GTSNPN and CDR2 is SVGIG (reference sequence). The CDR3 is CAWSPKGRGGNQPQHF. The CDR3 DNA sequence: TGTGCCTGGAGTCCAAAGGGCAGGGGAGGCAATCAGCCCCAGCATTTT.

The genes are TRBV7-2 and TRBJ2-5, with 7 bases that match TRBD1. The ends lost 4 bases at V and 4 bases at J; junction bases unmatched: 6. Per germline, CDR1 SGHTA and CDR2 FQGNSA. CDR3 length equals 14 residues. The CDR3 here is CASSSRQGRETQYF. As DNA, the CDR3 is TGTGCCAGCAGCTCCAGACAGGGAAGAGAGACCCAGTACTTC.

The sample holds one count of this clone. The chain is built from TRBV29-1 and TRBJ1-1; no definite D call. The germline V gene encodes CDR1 SQVTM and CDR2 ANQGSEA. V gave up 5 bases and J gave up 4 bases, with 17 bases separating them. The CDR3 covers 14 residues. As DNA, the CDR3 is TGCAGCGTTTCCCGGAGTGGGGAGAGCACTGAAGCTTTCTTT. Amino acid sequence: CSVSRSGESTEAFF.

V and J are TRBV27 and TRBJ2-1; TRBD2 matches 10 bases. V lost 5 bases and J lost 8; bases outside the gene matches: 12. This CDR3 is 16 amino acids long. Germline values: CDR1 MNHEY, CDR2 SMNVEV (reference sequence). CDR3 DNA: TGTGCCAGCAGTACTCGTAATAGCGGGAGGTCATATGAGCAGTTCTTC. It yields the protein CASSTRNSGRSYEQFF.

The chain combines TRBV15 with TRBJ2-7; TRBD2 matches at 9 bases. Germline trimming cut 0 bases from V and 0 bases from J; bases unmatched to any gene: 3. From germline, CDR1 is LNHNV and CDR2 YYDKDF (reference sequence). The CDR3 extends over 16 amino acids. CDR3 amino acids: CATSRDSTSGSYEQYF. The CDR3 nucleotides are TGTGCCACCAGCAGAGATTCGACTAGCGGCTCCTACGAGCAGTACTTC.

This clone was observed a single time. The V gene is TRBV20-1, the J gene TRBJ1-1; 7 nucleotides line up with TRBD1. This CDR3 region has 13 residues. Germline CDR1 and CDR2: DFQATT and SNEGSKA (reference sequence). V was clipped by 3 bases and J by 8 bases; unmatched bases: 9. The CDR3 loop is CSASRDLRGEAFF. In DNA form, the CDR3 reads TGCAGTGCTAGTAGGGACCTCAGGGGGGAAGCTTTCTTT.

There are a few counts of this clone. The V call is TRBV6-6, the J call TRBJ1-4, with 7 positions matching TRBD1. The CDR3 totals 14 residues. Germline trimming cut 5 bases from V and 6 bases from J; bases unmatched to any gene: 6. The V gene's germline CDR1 is MNHNY and CDR2 SVGAGI (reference sequence). CDR3 DNA: TGTGCCAGCAGTGACAGACAGGGAGATGAAAAACTGTTTTTT. It yields the protein CASSDRQGDEKLFF.